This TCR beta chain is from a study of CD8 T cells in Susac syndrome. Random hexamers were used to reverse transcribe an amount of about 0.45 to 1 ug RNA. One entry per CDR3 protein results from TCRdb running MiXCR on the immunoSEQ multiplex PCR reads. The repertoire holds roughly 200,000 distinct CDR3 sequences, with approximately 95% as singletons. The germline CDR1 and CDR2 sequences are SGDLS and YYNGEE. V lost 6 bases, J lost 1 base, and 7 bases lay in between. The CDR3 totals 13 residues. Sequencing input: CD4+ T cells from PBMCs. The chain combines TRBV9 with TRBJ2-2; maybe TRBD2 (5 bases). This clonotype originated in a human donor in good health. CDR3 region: CASTRENTGELFF. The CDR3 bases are TGTGCCAGCACCCGGGAGAACACCGGGGAGCTGTTTTTT.